These 29 T cell receptor beta chains were all obtained from the same sample, sequenced in a study of identical twins. MiXCR, run by TCRdb on the 5' RACE reads, gives a single entry per CDR3 protein. In the table there are some 710,000 distinct CDR3 sequences, around 6% of which are singletons. The specimen was naive T cells sorted from blood. The receptors here all came from a man younger than 30 in good health.

This clonotype was seen a few times. The chain carries TRBV20-1 and TRBJ2-1; no firm D call. Germline lookup yields CDR1 DFQATT and CDR2 SNEGSKA (reference sequence). This CDR3 region has 11 residues. The V end lost 3 bases, the J end lost 8 bases, and 8 bases lay between the germline ends. This CDR3 is CSARGWDEQFF. The CDR3 nucleotides are TGCAGTGCTAGGGGGTGGGATGAGCAGTTCTTC.

The chain joins TRBV5-1 to TRBJ2-3; 13 nucleotides align to TRBD2. The CDR3 is 16 residues long. Trimming removed 4 bases from V and 5 bases from J; junction bases left unmatched: 7. Germline V gene data show CDR1 as SGHRS and CDR2 as YFSETQ. CDR3 protein: CASSPGLAGEGDTQYF. In DNA, the CDR3 is TGCGCCAGCAGCCCTGGACTAGCGGGAGAGGGAGATACGCAGTATTTT.

This clonotype was detected only a few times. The chain recombines TRBV30 with TRBJ1-1; D gene unclear. The CDR3 has 13 residues. V lost 0 bases and J 1 base, leaving 6 bases between the germline ends. The germline CDR1 and CDR2 sequences are GTSNPN and SVGIG (reference sequence). CDR3: CAWSVVANTEAFF. CDR3 nucleotide sequence: TGTGCCTGGAGTGTCGTGGCGAACACTGAAGCTTTCTTT.

Comments on this clonotype: The missing conserved phenylalanine or tryptophan at the end of this CDR3 makes a read error likely. The chain couples TRBV12-3 or TRBV12-4 to TRBJ2-3, with D perhaps TRBD2 (6 bases). V was clipped by 9 bases and J by 4 bases, with 29 bases between them. The CDR3 runs to 18 residues. CDR3 region: CARGSGGPGLARADTQYS. The CDR3 nucleotides read TGTGCCAGAGGTTCAGGAGGTCCTGGCCTAGCGAGAGCAGATACGCAGTATTCT.

This clonotype was observed at least ten times. J is TRBJ2-4 and V is TRBV20-1; D perhaps matches TRBD2 (6 bases). V gave up 6 bases and J gave up 2 bases, with 11 bases separating them. CDR3 length equals 13 residues. CDR1 is DFQATT and CDR2 is SNEGSKA in the germline V gene (reference sequence). DNA for the CDR3: TGCAGTGCACTCGGGAGTACCAAAAACATTCAGTACTTC. This translates into CSALGSTKNIQYF.

The CDR3 bases are TGTGCCAGCAGCACACTCCAGGGAGCATCGGCCTACGAGCAGTACTTC. Protein: CASSTLQGASAYEQYF. The V call is TRBV7-6, the J call TRBJ2-7; TRBD1 or TRBD2 may be the D gene (5 bases each). Germline V gene data show CDR1 as SGHVS and CDR2 as FNYEAQ. The CDR3 has 16 residues. The ends were cut back, 5 bases at V and 2 bases at J, with 19 bases in the middle.

This clonotype was detected many times. The chain carries TRBV6-2 or TRBV6-3 and TRBJ2-1; 7 bases align to TRBD2. V trimming: 7 bases; J trimming: 3 bases; junction bases outside the gene matches: 6. There are 14 residues in the CDR3. Germline V gene lookup returns CDR1 MNHEY and CDR2 SVGEGT. DNA for the CDR3: TGTGCCAGCACCCCAAGCGGGATCTACAATGAGCAGTTCTTC. Translated, it gives CASTPSGIYNEQFF.

This clonotype was counted at least ten times. The rearrangement uses TRBV29-1 and TRBJ1-1; D remains ambiguous. CDR3 length equals 13 residues. The germline V gene has CDR1 SQVTM and CDR2 ANQGSEA. V dropped 3 bases and J dropped 4 bases, with 12 bases sitting between them. Here the CDR3 DNA reads TGCAGCGTTGATTCGTCTTTCGGCACTGAAGCTTTCTTT. It yields the protein CSVDSSFGTEAFF. The variable domain in full, completed from reference TRBV29-1 and TRBJ1-1, reads SAVISQKPSRDICQRGTSLTIQCQVDSQVTMMFWYRQQPGQSLTLIATANQGSEATYESGFVIDKFPISRPNLTFSTLTVSNMSPEDSSIYLCSVDSSFGTEAFFGQGTRLTVV.

This clonotype has at least ten counts. The chain combines TRBV7-2 with TRBJ2-7; weak D call: TRBD1 (6 bases). This CDR3 is 13 amino acids long. Deletions cut 5 bases from V and 3 bases from J, with 11 bases between. Germline V gene lookup returns CDR1 SGHTA and CDR2 FQGNSA. This chain's CDR3 is CASSPPTGYEQYF. The CDR3 nucleotides read TGTGCCAGCAGCCCTCCGACAGGCTACGAGCAGTACTTC.

This clonotype was seen at least ten times. V and J are TRBV6-6 and TRBJ1-1, with no clear D. This CDR3 has 12 amino acids. Germline values: CDR1 MNHNY, CDR2 SVGAGI (reference sequence). The V end was cut by 2 bases, the J end by 7 bases, with 8 bases between. Here the CDR3 reads CASSYPDNEAFF. The CDR3 DNA reads TGTGCCAGCAGTTACCCGGATAATGAAGCTTTCTTT.

This clonotype came up a few times. The V and J genes are TRBV4-3 and TRBJ1-3; TRBD1 is a possible D gene (5 bases). The germline CDR1 and CDR2 sequences are LGHNA and YSLEER. This CDR3 has 16 amino acids. Deletions cut 0 bases from V and 4 bases from J, with 13 bases between. The CDR3 loop reads CASSQDHRILGNTIYF. Written as DNA, the CDR3 is TGCGCCAGCAGCCAAGACCACAGGATTTTAGGAAACACCATATATTTT.

The chain has TRBV5-1 and TRBJ2-2; 7 bases align to TRBD1. CDR1 is SGHRS, CDR2 YFSETQ, per germline. V dropped 4 bases and J dropped 5; count of bases not matched to a gene: 8. The CDR3 contains 15 residues. The DNA of the CDR3 is TGCGCCAGCAGCACCGGGACAGTGACTACCGGGGAGCTGTTTTTT. Amino acids: CASSTGTVTTGELFF.

Ten or more counts support this clonotype. This chain joins TRBV10-3 and TRBJ2-2, with D hard to call. The CDR3 consists of 14 residues. The germline V and J ends were trimmed by 11 bases and 1 base, with 14 bases remaining between them. Looked up from germline, CDR1 is ENHRY and CDR2 is SYGVKD. The CDR3 spells CASQSDLNTGELFF. The CDR3 DNA reads TGTGCCTCCCAGTCGGACCTGAACACCGGGGAGCTGTTTTTT.

At least ten counts were recorded for this clonotype. DNA of the CDR3: TGTGCCAGCAGCCGATCGAGGGGAGAAGAGACCCAGTACTTC. Translating gives CASSRSRGEETQYF. The chain couples TRBV27 to TRBJ2-5; tentatively, D is TRBD1 or TRBD2 (5 bases each). Germline V lookup: CDR1 MNHEY, CDR2 SMNVEV (reference sequence). This CDR3 contains 14 residues. Between the trimmed V and J ends, which lost 6 bases and 3 bases, there was a span of 14 bases.

This sequence joins TRBV18 and TRBJ2-7, with 7 bases identical to TRBD1. The CDR3 contains 13 residues. Trimming cost V 3 bases and J 6 bases; bases outside gene matches: 5. Germline V gives CDR1 KGHSH, CDR2 LQKENI. CDR3 DNA sequence: TGTGCCAGCTCACCCGGACAGGATCGCGAGCAGTACGTC. This gives the protein CASSPGQDREQYV.

This clonotype has more than one count but fewer than ten. The chain combines TRBV3-1 with TRBJ2-1, with TRBD1 matching over 9 bases. The CDR3 spans 16 residues. Trimming removed 3 bases from V and 7 bases from J; junction bases left unmatched: 10. Germline V gene data show CDR1 as LGHDT and CDR2 as YNNKEL (reference sequence). CDR3 region: CASSQRGQGMFNEQFF. CDR3 sequence (DNA): TGTGCCAGCAGCCAGAGGGGACAGGGAATGTTTAATGAGCAGTTCTTC.

This clonotype was seen more than once but under ten times. The chain links TRBV11-2 to TRBJ2-7; 7 bases map to TRBD2. This CDR3 comprises 15 residues. The junction had 9 bases not matched to a gene; V was cut back by 5 bases and J by 2 bases. Germline CDR1 is SGHAT and CDR2 is FQNNGV. The DNA for the CDR3 is TGTGCCAGCAGCCAAGCAGCTAGCGGCCCCTACGAGCAGTACGTC. Translating it yields CASSQAASGPYEQYV.

This clonotype was recorded a few times. The chain uses TRBV29-1 and TRBJ2-5; TRBD1 or TRBD2 may be the D gene (5 bases each). The CDR3 consists of 12 residues. Per the germline V gene, CDR1 is SQVTM and CDR2 is ANQGSEA. The CDR3 bases are TGCGGGACGGTCGCGGCACAAGAGACCCAGTACTTC. This encodes CGTVAAQETQYF. Drawing the rest from reference TRBV29-1 and TRBJ2-5, the complete variable domain is SAVISQKPSRDICQRGTSLTIQCQVDSQVTMMFWYRQQPGQSLTLIATANQGSEATYESGFVIDKFPISRPNLTFSTLTVSNMSPEDSSIYLCGTVAAQETQYFGPGTRLLVL.

This clonotype was seen at least ten times. The J gene is TRBJ2-2, the V gene TRBV11-3; TRBD2 aligns across 9 bases. The germline CDR1 and CDR2 sequences are SGHNT and YENEEA. The CDR3 runs to 15 residues. V lost 6 bases to trimming and J lost 2 bases; unmatched junction nucleotides: 4. The CDR3 DNA sequence: TGTGCCAGCAGACTTAGCGGGAGAAACACCGGGGAGCTGTTTTTT. The encoded protein is CASRLSGRNTGELFF.

This clonotype has only a few counts. The V and J genes are TRBV28 and TRBJ2-1; 10 nucleotides agree with TRBD1. Germline V gives CDR1 MDHEN, CDR2 SYDVKM. The CDR3 totals 17 residues. Unmatched junction bases numbered 17, after V lost 7 bases and J lost 8 bases. The CDR3: CASISIGQGDLVYEQFF. CDR3 nucleotides: TGTGCCAGCATTTCAATCGGACAGGGGGATCTTGTGTATGAGCAGTTCTTC.

J is TRBJ2-5 and V is TRBV6-2 or TRBV6-3; D perhaps matches TRBD2 (6 bases). With 4 bases removed from V and 0 bases from J, the gap between germline ends came to 15 bases. The CDR3 spans 16 residues. Germline CDR1 MNHEY, CDR2 SVGEGT. This CDR3 is CASSLPGLQYQETQYF. CDR3 DNA sequence: TGTGCCAGCAGTTTACCGGGACTTCAGTACCAAGAGACCCAGTACTTC.

This clonotype was counted at least ten times. This chain connects TRBV10-3 to TRBJ2-7; D perhaps matches TRBD1 (6 bases). The CDR3 contains 13 residues. Per the germline V gene, CDR1 is ENHRY and CDR2 is SYGVKD. V shed 10 bases and J shed 7 bases, with 20 bases lying between them. The CDR3 is CANDRLRLEEQYF. DNA for the CDR3: TGTGCCAACGACAGGCTAAGGTTAGAGGAGCAGTACTTC.

This clonotype was found many times. The chain combines TRBV12-3 or TRBV12-4 with TRBJ1-5, with no clear D. The V end lost 3 bases, the J end lost 3 bases, and 9 bases lay between the germline ends. The CDR3 extends over 14 amino acids. The CDR3 DNA is TGTGCCAGCAGTTTGGGCCCCAACAATCAGCCCCAGCATTTT. It codes for CASSLGPNNQPQHF.

This clonotype appeared many times. V and J are TRBV27 and TRBJ2-7; D gene unclear. V shed 5 bases and J shed 3 bases, with 14 bases lying between them. Germline V gene data show CDR1 as MNHEY and CDR2 as SMNVEV (reference sequence). The CDR3 is 14 amino acids. CDR3 coding DNA: TGTGCCAGCAGTCGAGGCGACCGCTTCTACGAGCAGTACTTC. Its protein is CASSRGDRFYEQYF.

This clonotype was observed at least ten times. CDR3 bases: TGTGCCAGCAGCTTGGATACTAGCGGGGGAAATGAGCAGTTCTTC. Amino acids: CASSLDTSGGNEQFF. The chain combines TRBV5-4 with TRBJ2-1; 11 bases map to TRBD2. Germline loops: CDR1 SGHNT, CDR2 YYREEE (reference sequence). The CDR3 length is 15 residues. V gave up 0 bases and J gave up 7 bases; unmatched junction bases: 3.

V is TRBV20-1 and J is TRBJ2-3, with 9 positions matching TRBD2. V shed 3 bases and J 10 bases; nucleotides not matched to a gene: 8. The CDR3 loop spans 13 amino acids. CDR1 and CDR2 (germline): DFQATT, SNEGSKA (reference sequence). The CDR3 coding sequence is TGCAGTGCTAGGGTAGCGGGAGTCTCGGCGCAGTATTTT. This gives the protein CSARVAGVSAQYF.

This clonotype was observed a handful of times. The chain joins TRBV20-1 to TRBJ1-4; D is unresolved. There are 13 residues in the CDR3. V was shortened by 6 bases and J by 8 bases, with 16 bases between the two germline ends. From germline, CDR1 is DFQATT and CDR2 SNEGSKA (reference sequence). The DNA of the CDR3 is TGCAGTGCAAACCGGGCCAAAGGAGAAAAACTGTTTTTT. As protein: CSANRAKGEKLFF.

This clonotype was recorded many times. The chain combines TRBV20-1 with TRBJ2-7; possible D gene TRBD1, 6 bases. Germline V gene sequence: CDR1 DFQATT, CDR2 SNEGSKA (reference sequence). The CDR3 is 12 residues long. Trimming took 1 base from V and 3 from J, leaving 7 bases between them. CDR3 nucleotides: TGCAGTGCTAGAGGGACAGTCTACGAGCAGTACTTC. This gives the protein CSARGTVYEQYF.

This clonotype has more than one count but fewer than ten. The rearrangement uses TRBV5-5 and TRBJ2-1; the D gene is possibly TRBD2 (5 bases). This CDR3 has 12 residues. V was pared by 4 bases and J by 7 bases, with 9 bases between. CDR1 and CDR2 from the germline V gene are SGHKS and YYEKEE (reference sequence). This CDR3 reads CASSRSENEQFF. In nucleotides, the CDR3 is TGTGCCAGCAGCCGTAGCGAGAATGAGCAGTTCTTC.